Listed below are T cell receptor beta chains from one sample, sequenced in a study of T cell repertoires in cytomegalovirus infection. Which antigens these TCRs recognize remains unknown. Using its own MiXCR run on the reads, TCRdb lists one record per CDR3 protein. The sample holds some 500,000 distinct CDR3 sequences, roughly 42% seen once. This material consisted of cultured PBMCs, taken from culture after CMV antigen stimulation. The receptor source for this set is a human donor in good health (CMV status not recorded). Some clones in this sample may be carry-over from other donors' samples. Both conserved end residues are part of each CDR3. D genes are given only for firm matches. The size of a clone is reported for some rows only, either as once, few or many, or as a class for expanded clones.

NA,few,TRBV18,TRBJ1-1,TGTGCCAGCTCACCGTTACGGGGGTTCACTGAAGCTTTCTTT,CASSPLRGFTEAFF
TRBD2,few,TRBV6-2/TRBV6-3,TRBJ2-1,TGTGCCAGCAGAACCTATAGCGGGAGGGCCGGTAATGAGCAGTTCTTC,CASRTYSGRAGNEQFF
TRBD2,NA,TRBV18,TRBJ2-1,TGTGCCAGCTCCAGAACAGCAGCGGGGGGGCATGAGCAGTTCTTC,CASSRTAAGGHEQFF
NA,NA,TRBV10-3,TRBJ1-1,TGTGCCATCAGTAAAGGGGCCGACGGTGAAGCTTTCTTT,CAISKGADGEAFF
NA,NA,TRBV12-3/TRBV12-4,TRBJ2-3,TGTGCCAGCAGGACAGGAAACACAGATACGCAGTATTTT,CASRTGNTDTQYF
NA,NA,TRBV2,TRBJ2-5,TGTGCCAGCATGCGGGAAGAGACCCAGTACTTC,CASMREETQYF
TRBD1,many,TRBV7-2,TRBJ1-3,TGTGCCAGCAGCCCGCGGACAGGCTCTGGAAACACCATATATTTT,CASSPRTGSGNTIYF
NA,few,TRBV20-1,TRBJ2-7,TGCAGTGCTAGTTTCACCCGAACCAACTCCTACGAGCAGTACTTC,CSASFTRTNSYEQYF
NA,NA,TRBV7-4,TRBJ2-1,TGTGCCAGCAGCTTAGTAGTGCGGGAGCAGTTCTTC,CASSLVVREQFF
TRBD1,NA,TRBV7-2,TRBJ1-1,TGTGCCAGCAGCTTAGTACCAGGGGGCTTCACTGAAGCTTTCTTT,CASSLVPGGFTEAFF
TRBD2,few,TRBV7-2,TRBJ2-1,TGTGCCAGCAGCACTCCGGGACTAGCGGGGAATGAGCAGTTCTTC,CASSTPGLAGNEQFF
NA,NA,TRBV6-5,TRBJ2-1,TGTGCCAGCAGGGGAGCCGTAAGCCATGAGCAGTTCTTC,CASRGAVSHEQFF
NA,many,TRBV7-9,TRBJ2-4,TGTGCCAGCAGCTTCGGCTGGGAGGAAAACATTCAGTACTTC,CASSFGWEENIQYF
NA,few,TRBV7-2,TRBJ2-3,TGTGCCAGCAGCGGCCTGGACAGCACAGATACGCAGTATTTT,CASSGLDSTDTQYF
NA,NA,TRBV6-1,TRBJ2-4,TGTGCCAGCAGTGAAGCGAGGGCAGGCAAAAACATTCAGTACTTC,CASSEARAGKNIQYF
TRBD2,NA,TRBV27,TRBJ2-5,TGTGCCAGCAGTCCATGGGGGACTAGCGGGAGGGAGACCCAGTACTTC,CASSPWGTSGRETQYF
TRBD2,once,TRBV27,TRBJ2-1,TGTGCCAGCAGGGGACTAGCGGGGGCCAACTCCTACAATGAGCAGTTCTTC,CASRGLAGANSYNEQFF
NA,few,TRBV4-3,TRBJ1-5,TGCGCCAGCAGCCAAGATACAGGTCGGGGGGATACGTTGCCCCAGCATTTT,CASSQDTGRGDTLPQHF
TRBD1,few,TRBV7-9,TRBJ1-4,TGTGCCAGCAGCCACCGACAGGGGGCAACTAATGAAAAACTGTTTTTT,CASSHRQGATNEKLFF
NA,NA,TRBV2,TRBJ2-7,TGTGCCAGCAGGCAGGGCCTCCTCTCCTACGAGCAGTACTTC,CASRQGLLSYEQYF
TRBD1,NA,TRBV2,TRBJ2-1,TGTGCCAGCAGGGGACAGAATTTGAGATTC,CASRGQNLRF
NA,NA,TRBV6-1,TRBJ2-3,TGTGCCAGCGGCAAACGGGGGGCCATCACAGATACGCAGTATTTT,CASGKRGAITDTQYF
NA,few,TRBV2,TRBJ2-2,TGTGCCAGCAGTGTTCGGGGGAGTGGTACCGGGGAGCTGTTTTTT,CASSVRGSGTGELFF
NA,NA,TRBV15,TRBJ1-4,TGTGCCACCAGCGGAGAAACGCAGGGAATACATGAAAAACTGTTTTTT,CATSGETQGIHEKLFF